This T cell receptor beta chain was sequenced in a study of blood T cell repertoires in COVID-19. The overall study: From the United States, Italy and Spain came samples of acute and convalescent COVID-19. From T cells, B-cell-depleted T cells, or PBMCs came the material, which was cDNA or gDNA.

Assay used: immunoSEQ multiplex PCR; TCRdb lists only in-frame clones, some missing. The table includes about 310,000 clones, nearly 90% detected once. From germline, CDR1 is MNHEY and CDR2 SVGAGI. V was cut by 6 bases and J by 1 base, with 13 bases left in between. The CDR3 has 15 amino acids. The age range of participants was 18 to 89 years, with residence in approximately 25 US areas. The TCR was taken from a woman between 18 and 29 years old with acute COVID-19. V is TRBV6-5 and J is TRBJ1-5; weak D call: TRBD1 (5 bases). Sequencing was carried out using PBMCs or T cells enriched from blood (not recorded which). The CDR3 nucleotides read TGTGCCAGCAGAAGAAGACAGTTCAGCAATCAGCCCCAGCATTTT. It codes for CASRRRQFSNQPQHF.